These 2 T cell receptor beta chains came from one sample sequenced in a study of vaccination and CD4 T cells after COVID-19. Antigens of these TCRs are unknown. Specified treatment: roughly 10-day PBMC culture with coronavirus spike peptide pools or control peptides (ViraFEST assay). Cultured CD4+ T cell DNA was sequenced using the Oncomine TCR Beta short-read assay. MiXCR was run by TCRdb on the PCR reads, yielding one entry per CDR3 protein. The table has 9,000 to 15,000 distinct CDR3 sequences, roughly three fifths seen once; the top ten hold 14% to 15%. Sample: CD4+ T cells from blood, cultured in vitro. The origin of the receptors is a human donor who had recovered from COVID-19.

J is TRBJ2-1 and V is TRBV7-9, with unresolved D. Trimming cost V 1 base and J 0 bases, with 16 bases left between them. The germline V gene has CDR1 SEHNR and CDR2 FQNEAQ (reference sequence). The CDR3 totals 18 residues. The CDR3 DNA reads TGTGCCAGCAGCTTAGGGGCACGGAAGTTGAGCTCCTACAATGAGCAGTTCTTC. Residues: CASSLGARKLSSYNEQFF.

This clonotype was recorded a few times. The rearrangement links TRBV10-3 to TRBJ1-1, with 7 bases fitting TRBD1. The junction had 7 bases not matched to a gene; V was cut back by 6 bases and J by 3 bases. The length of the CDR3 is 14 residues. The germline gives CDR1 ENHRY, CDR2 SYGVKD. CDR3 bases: TGTGCCATCAGGCCCGATACAGGGGACACTGAAGCTTTCTTT. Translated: CAIRPDTGDTEAFF.